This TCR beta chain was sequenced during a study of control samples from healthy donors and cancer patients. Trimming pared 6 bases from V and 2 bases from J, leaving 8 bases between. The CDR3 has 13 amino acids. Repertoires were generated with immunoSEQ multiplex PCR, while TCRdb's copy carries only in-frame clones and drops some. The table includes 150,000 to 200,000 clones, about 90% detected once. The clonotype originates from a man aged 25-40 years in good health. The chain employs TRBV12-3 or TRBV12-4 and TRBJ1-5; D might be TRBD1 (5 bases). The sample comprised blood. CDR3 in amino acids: CASRGTGNQPQHF. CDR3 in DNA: TGTGCCAGCAGGGGGACGGGCAATCAGCCCCAGCATTTT.